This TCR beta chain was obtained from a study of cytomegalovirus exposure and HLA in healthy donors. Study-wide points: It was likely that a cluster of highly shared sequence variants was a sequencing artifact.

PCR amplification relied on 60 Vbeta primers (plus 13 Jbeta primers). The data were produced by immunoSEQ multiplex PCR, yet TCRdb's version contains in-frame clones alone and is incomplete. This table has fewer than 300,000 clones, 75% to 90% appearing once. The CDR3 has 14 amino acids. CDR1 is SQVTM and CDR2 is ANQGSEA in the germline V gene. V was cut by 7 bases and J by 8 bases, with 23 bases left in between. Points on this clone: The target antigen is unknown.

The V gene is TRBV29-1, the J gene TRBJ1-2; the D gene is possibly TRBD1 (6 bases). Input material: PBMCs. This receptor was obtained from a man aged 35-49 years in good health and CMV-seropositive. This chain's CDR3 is CSAAATGFVEGYTF. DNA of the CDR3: TGCAGCGCTGCAGCTACAGGGTTCGTCGAAGGCTACACCTTC.